The rows below give T cell receptor beta chains drawn from one sample of a study of T cells in Graves' hyperthyroidism and ophthalmopathy. TCRdb re-derived calls from the multiplex PCR reads in MiXCR, one entry per CDR3 protein. The table lists 400,000 or so distinct CDR3 sequences, roughly 15% of them singletons. The material sequenced was blood. These receptors were obtained from a woman aged 25-40 years with Graves' ophthalmopathy. Each CDR3 is given without its conserved first and last residue. The order of the fields is CDR3 protein, V gene, J gene, clone size. The listing skips clone size in some rows; elsewhere it reads once, few, many or a size class.

ASSFFDREHGYT	TRBV5-5	TRBJ1-2	many
ASIKTAGGNQPQH	TRBV6-1	TRBJ1-5	many
ASSHGQKQF	TRBV4-1	TRBJ2-1	NA
ASSVGQATYEQY	TRBV9	TRBJ2-7	many
ANLGPNSGNTIY	TRBV2	TRBJ1-3	many
ASSQGLSRGGSPLH	TRBV4-1	TRBJ1-6	NA
ASSPPGQTYGYT	TRBV4-1	TRBJ1-2	many
ASSLGSAGGFHEQF	TRBV28	TRBJ2-1	many
ASSSRNTIY	TRBV6-1	TRBJ1-3	many
ASNSQGPGETQY	TRBV7-6	TRBJ2-5	many
ASSLGQGETQF	TRBV7-9	TRBJ2-1	NA
ASGQFEGPFYYGYT	TRBV11-2	TRBJ1-2	many
ASSIDEGDAGELF	TRBV19	TRBJ2-2	many
ASSTAGKRTEAF	TRBV18	TRBJ1-1	many
ASSSGRGKETQY	TRBV6-1	TRBJ2-5	many
ASSGTARSLH	TRBV2	TRBJ1-6	many
ASSSSGTRGETQY	TRBV7-2	TRBJ2-5	many
ASDPGGAPGGQY	TRBV11-2	TRBJ2-3	many
ASSRFTGGPEAF	TRBV14	TRBJ1-1	many
ASSRINPNTGELF	TRBV18	TRBJ2-2	few
ASSPPDSLYEQY	TRBV5-6	TRBJ2-7	few
ASSTDRGPYEQY	TRBV19	TRBJ2-7	NA